The entry below gives a single T cell receptor beta chain sequence along with its context. Its antigen is unidentified. The CDR3 runs 18 residues. Single TCR cDNA molecules each had their own unique molecular identifier. TCRdb re-called the 5' RACE reads with MiXCR, one entry per CDR3 protein. This sample carries about 9,800 distinct CDR3 sequences, 7.5% to 9.5% of them seen once, and the ten largest clones take 9.5% to 15%. This specimen comes from a study of spatial heterogeneity in lung cancer. The study's findings and limits: Higher tumor mutation counts went along with higher counts of expanded intratumoral alpha and beta TCRs. In tumor T cells, estimated coverage reached 6% to 7% for alpha chains and about 12% for beta chains.

Time point described: sample taken at primary tumor resection. Samples came from roughly 70 TRACERx patients with untreated early-stage lung cancer. No cells were sorted before sequencing. The whole RNA sequenced was extracted from tumor, nontumor lung or frozen PBMC. The TCR sequence derives from a female donor with early-stage non-small cell lung cancer. The chain employs TRBV1 and TRBJ2-1; the table's D call of TRBD2 was not tested on the DNA. TRBV1 has pseudogene status. The source material was lung tumor tissue, sampled at surgery. The CDR3 loop reads CTSSHPSPLAGFYNEQFF. In DNA form, the CDR3 reads TGCACCAGCAGCCACCCCTCCCCTCTAGCGGGGTTCTACAATGAGCAGTTCTTC.